A single sample is the source of the 14 T cell receptor beta chains below, sequenced in a study of T cell responses to AZD1222 COVID-19 vaccine. TCRdb keeps only in-frame clones here, not all; method: immunoSEQ multiplex PCR. The table lists around 190,000 clones, around 92% of them singletons. Material: peripheral blood, obtained on day 0 of AZD1222 vaccination. The receptors come from an adult in good health.

V usage is TRBV4-2 and J usage is TRBJ1-5, with a tentative D call TRBD1 (5 bases). Germline values: CDR1 LGHNA, CDR2 YNFKEQ. With 0 bases removed from V and 4 bases from J, the gap between germline ends came to 13 bases. The CDR3 covers 16 residues. This CDR3 is CASSQEVVGANQPQHF. The DNA of the CDR3 is TGTGCCAGCAGCCAAGAGGTTGTAGGGGCTAATCAGCCCCAGCATTTT.

This chain connects TRBV27 to TRBJ1-4, with TRBD1 matching over 8 bases. This CDR3 has 14 residues. V trimming: 8 bases; J trimming: 7 bases; junction bases outside the gene matches: 9. Germline V gene sequence: CDR1 MNHEY, CDR2 SMNVEV (reference sequence). CDR3 DNA: TGTGCCAGCCGATCCGGGACAGGTGCTGAAAAACTGTTTTTT. Translation: CASRSGTGAEKLFF.

The chain is built from TRBV10-3 and TRBJ2-7; perhaps D is TRBD1 or TRBD2 (5 bases each). Per the germline V gene, CDR1 is ENHRY and CDR2 is SYGVKD. The CDR3 has 13 amino acids. V lost 10 bases and J lost 3, with 16 bases in between. CDR3: CATTGTSGYEQYF. The DNA of the CDR3 is TGTGCCACCACCGGGACCTCAGGCTACGAGCAGTACTTC.

The chain links TRBV4-2 to TRBJ1-1; perhaps TRBD1 as D (5 bases). Germline V gene sequence: CDR1 LGHNA, CDR2 YNFKEQ. V gave up 1 base and J gave up 1 base, with 7 bases separating them. The CDR3 is 14 amino acids. CDR3 bases: TGTGCCAGCAGCCAAGTCGGGACGAACACTGAAGCTTTCTTT. Its protein is CASSQVGTNTEAFF.

The V gene is TRBV7-3, the J gene TRBJ2-3, with D uncertain. Trimming pared 1 base from V and 0 bases from J, leaving 11 bases between. The CDR3 spans 16 residues. Germline V gene data show CDR1 as SGHTA and CDR2 as FQGTGA. The CDR3 region has the DNA TGTGCCAGCAGCTTAAGGGCCCTGCATAGCACAGATACGCAGTATTTT. This sequence encodes CASSLRALHSTDTQYF.

The CDR3 loop is CASSQSGGNQPQHF. CDR3 nucleotides: TGTGCCAGCAGTCAATCGGGGGGCAATCAGCCCCAGCATTTT. The chain recombines TRBV3-1 (or the pseudogene TRBV3-2) with TRBJ1-5; maybe TRBD1 (5 bases). V was shortened by 6 bases and J by 2 bases, with 11 bases between the two germline ends. The CDR3 has 14 residues. Germline-derived CDR1 and CDR2 are LGHDT and YNNKEL (reference sequence).

The sample holds one count of this clone. A read error is likely, as this CDR3 ends without the conserved phenylalanine or tryptophan. It is unclear where the CDR3 begins or ends on the DNA, so no DNA is shown, and the CDR3 is as TCRdb lists it. The V and J genes are TRBV5-8 and TRBJ2-7. The CDR3 comprises 9 residues, both ends counted. Germline V gene sequence: CDR1 SGHTS, CDR2 YDEGEE. Here the CDR3 reads CASSPRRQM.

The chain recombines TRBV3-1 (or the pseudogene TRBV3-2) with TRBJ2-7, with a tentative D call TRBD2 (6 bases). With 3 bases removed from V and 1 base from J, the gap between germline ends came to 10 bases. The CDR3 runs 14 residues. Germline CDR1 is LGHDT and CDR2 is YNNKEL (reference sequence). CDR3 in amino acids: CASSHRDFSYEQYF. For the CDR3, the DNA is TGTGCCAGCAGCCACAGGGACTTTTCCTACGAGCAGTACTTC.

This clone has a handful of counts. The chain couples TRBV7-3 to TRBJ1-1, with a weak D call TRBD1 (5 bases). Germline V gene lookup returns CDR1 SGHTA and CDR2 FQGTGA. This CDR3 contains 16 residues. The germline V and J ends were trimmed by 5 bases and 3 bases, with 19 bases remaining between them. This chain's CDR3 is CASSRTLRGLDTEAFF. CDR3 DNA sequence: TGTGCCAGCAGCCGGACTTTAAGGGGTTTGGACACTGAAGCTTTCTTT.

This chain joins TRBV9 and TRBJ1-1; D remains ambiguous. The CDR3 is made up of 18 amino acids. Germline CDR1 and CDR2: SGDLS and YYNGEE. V was shortened by 1 base and J by 4 bases, with 23 bases between the two germline ends. CDR3 in DNA: TGTGCCAGCAGCGTATTCGCGGGAGGAAAGGGCGGGAGCACTGAAGCTTTCTTT. Translating it yields CASSVFAGGKGGSTEAFF.

The J gene is TRBJ1-2, the V gene TRBV19, with D possibly matching TRBD1 (5 bases). The CDR3 length is 14 residues. Germline V lookup: CDR1 LNHDA, CDR2 SQIVND (reference sequence). Trimming removed 5 bases from V and 4 bases from J, with 14 bases in between. CDR3: CASSRGGEGYGYTF. CDR3 DNA: TGTGCCAGTAGTCGAGGAGGGGAAGGCTATGGCTACACCTTC.

This chain links TRBV7-9 with TRBJ1-1; 7 bases align to TRBD1. The CDR3 covers 15 residues. Per the germline V gene, CDR1 is SEHNR and CDR2 is FQNEAQ (reference sequence). V trimming: 5 bases; J trimming: 2 bases; junction bases outside the gene matches: 8. The CDR3 reads CASSIRQGYNTEAFF. The DNA of the CDR3 is TGTGCCAGCAGCATTCGACAGGGTTATAACACTGAAGCTTTCTTT. The full variable domain, its missing parts supplied by reference TRBV7-9 and TRBJ1-1, is DTGVSQNPRHKITKRGQNVTFRCDPISEHNRLYWYRQTLGQGPEFLTYFQNEAQLEKSRLLSDRFSAERPKGSFSTLEIQRTEQGDSAMYLCASSIRQGYNTEAFFGQGTRLTVV.

The CDR3: CASSLAVGADQPQHF. The CDR3 DNA follows: TGTGCCAGCTCACTCGCCGTGGGGGCGGATCAGCCCCAGCATTTT. J is TRBJ1-5 and V is TRBV18, with D possibly matching TRBD1 (6 bases). The CDR3 is 15 residues long. The V end was cut by 4 bases, the J end by 5 bases, with 15 bases between. Germline values: CDR1 KGHSH, CDR2 LQKENI.

The V call is TRBV14, the J call TRBJ2-1; D remains unclear. Germline CDR1 reads SGHDN; CDR2 reads FVKESK. The CDR3 covers 12 residues. V lost 1 base and J 10 bases, leaving 8 bases between the germline ends. Here the CDR3 reads CASSQVAEEQFF. Here the CDR3 DNA reads TGTGCCAGCAGCCAAGTGGCCGAGGAGCAGTTCTTC.